The T cell receptor (beta chain) under discussion was sequenced for a study of identical twins. Regarding this clonotype: A much larger clone differs by one base, so this may be a read error.

MiXCR, applied by TCRdb to the 5' RACE reads, yields one record per CDR3 protein. This sample has 550,000 to 700,000 distinct CDR3 sequences, with 7.5% to 10% found just once. Germline V lookup: CDR1 MNHEY, CDR2 SVGAGI. The length of the CDR3 is 12 residues. This sample was also put to use in a study of yellow fever vaccine responses in identical twins. Per that paper: A vaccine T cell response that seemed partly convergent and partly personalized was reported in twins.

The material sequenced was PBMCs. The clonotype originates from a woman under 30 in good health. V gene TRBV6-5 combines with J gene TRBJ1-1; the D gene is possibly TRBD1 (6 bases). CDR3 amino acids: CARSYRDTEAFF. The CDR3 DNA sequence: TGTGCCCGCAGTTACAGGGACACTGAAGCTTTCTTT.